These 23 T cell receptor beta chains originate from one sample sequenced in a study of blood T cell repertoires in COVID-19. Assay used: immunoSEQ multiplex PCR; TCRdb lists only in-frame clones, some missing. The sample yields roughly 360,000 clones, 70% to 85% seen once. Source material: peripheral blood. These receptors all stem from a human donor with acute or convalescent COVID-19. The donor label of this sample is uncertain.

The rearrangement joins TRBV11-3 to TRBJ1-1, with a possible D match to TRBD1 (5 bases). Trimming shortened V by 1 base and J by 6 bases, and 15 bases separated the two germline ends. This CDR3 spans 15 amino acids. CDR1 and CDR2 (germline): SGHNT, YENEEA. The CDR3 loop is CASSLGPGGEAEAFF. The CDR3 nucleotides are TGTGCCAGCAGCTTAGGCCCCGGAGGGGAGGCTGAAGCTTTCTTT.

This chain links TRBV19 with TRBJ2-3, with 10 bases that match TRBD1. J gave up 3 bases and V 6 bases, and 12 bases lay outside the gene matches. The CDR3 extends over 17 amino acids. The germline V gene encodes CDR1 LNHDA and CDR2 SQIVND (reference sequence). In nucleotides, the CDR3 is TGTGCCAGTAGGCCCCGACAGGGGGCGAGATTGACAGATACGCAGTATTTT. Its translation: CASRPRQGARLTDTQYF. The variable domain in full, with the rest retrieved from reference TRBV19 and TRBJ2-3, is DGGITQSPKYLFRKEGQNVTLSCEQNLNHDAMYWYRQDPGQGLRLIYYSQIVNDFQKGDIAEGYSVSREKKESFPLTVTSAQKNPTAFYLCASRPRQGARLTDTQYFGPGTRLTVL.

The CDR3 DNA sequence: TGTGCCAGCAGGACGGGACAGAGCTACGAGCAGTACTTC. Its protein product is CASRTGQSYEQYF. This rearrangement joins TRBV2 to TRBJ2-7, with TRBD1 matching 7 bases. Germline assignment: CDR1 SNHLY and CDR2 FYNNEI. CDR3 length equals 13 residues. V was pared by 6 bases and J by 3 bases, with 5 bases of the junction left unmatched.

The chain's CDR3 is CASSPLGGHGNQPQHF. The CDR3 bases are TGTGCCAGCTCACCACTTGGAGGGCACGGCAATCAGCCCCAGCATTTT. The V gene is TRBV18, the J gene TRBJ1-5; D not resolved. Deletions cut 1 base from V and 2 bases from J, with 12 bases between. Germline V lookup: CDR1 KGHSH, CDR2 LQKENI. This CDR3 comprises 16 residues. The complete variable domain, with remaining parts taken from reference TRBV18 and TRBJ1-5, reads NAGVMQNPRHLVRRRGQEARLRCSPMKGHSHVYWYRQLPEEGLKFMVYLQKENIIDESGMPKERFSAEFPKEGPSILRIQQVVRGDSAAYFCASSPLGGHGNQPQHFGDGTRLSIL.

The chain links TRBV5-1 to TRBJ2-7; D is perhaps TRBD2 (7 bases). V lost 0 bases to trimming and J lost 5 bases, with 21 bases between them. Germline V lookup: CDR1 SGHRS, CDR2 YFSETQ. This CDR3 is built from 17 residues. As DNA, the CDR3 is TGCGCCAGCAGCTTGGCCCCGACGGGGCCGGGGGGCAACGAGCAGTACTTC. Translating it yields CASSLAPTGPGGNEQYF.

This chain uses TRBV7-6 with TRBJ2-1; the match to TRBD2 covers 13 bases. Germline V lookup: CDR1 SGHVS, CDR2 FNYEAQ. There are 19 residues in the CDR3. Trimming at V came to 4 bases and at J to 4 bases, leaving 13 bases not matched to a gene. DNA of the CDR3: TGTGCCAGCAGCTACTCCTCCGGGACTAGCGGGGACCCGTACAATGAGCAGTTCTTC. Residues: CASSYSSGTSGDPYNEQFF.

This clone was seen a handful of times. The chain employs TRBV5-1 and TRBJ1-1; TRBD1 agrees at 7 bases. CDR1 is SGHRS and CDR2 is YFSETQ in the germline V gene. The CDR3 totals 15 residues. With 7 bases clipped from V and 2 bases from J, the junction kept 11 bases outside the gene matches. The CDR3 DNA reads as TGCGCCAGCGGGACTCTGGGACAGCAAAACACTGAAGCTTTCTTT. It is translated as CASGTLGQQNTEAFF.

This chain connects TRBV19 to TRBJ1-2, with TRBD1 as a possible D gene (5 bases). Trimming pared 1 base from V and 0 bases from J, leaving 6 bases between. Germline V gene sequence: CDR1 LNHDA, CDR2 SQIVND (reference sequence). The CDR3 runs to 14 residues. The CDR3 nucleotides read TGTGCCAGTAGTATAGGGACAACTAACTATGGCTACACCTTC. The encoded protein is CASSIGTTNYGYTF.

The J gene is TRBJ1-4, the V gene TRBV10-2, with a weak D call TRBD1 (5 bases). The germline V and J ends were trimmed by 3 bases and 4 bases, with 9 bases remaining between them. CDR3 size: 14 residues. The germline CDR1 and CDR2 sequences are WSHSY and SAAADI. The CDR3 DNA reads as TGCGCCAGCAGTGAAGCCAGGGTTAATGAAAAACTGTTTTTT. This encodes CASSEARVNEKLFF.

The chain is built from TRBV5-6 and TRBJ1-2; 8 bases agree with TRBD1. The CDR3 is made up of 15 amino acids. Trimming removed 0 bases from V and 4 bases from J; junction bases left unmatched: 5. Germline CDR1 reads SGHDT; CDR2 reads YYEEEE. The CDR3 DNA follows: TGTGCCAGCAGCTTGGTCAGGGGGCTGGGCTATGGCTACACCTTC. Encoded protein: CASSLVRGLGYGYTF.

This clone was seen once. The chain recombines TRBV5-4 with TRBJ2-1; 12 nucleotides match TRBD2. The J segment lost 5 bases and the V segment lost 9 bases, leaving 12 bases of the junction unmatched. Germline assignment: CDR1 SGHNT and CDR2 YYREEE (reference sequence). The CDR3 consists of 16 residues. CDR3 sequence: CATYPPGTSGHNEQFF. As DNA, the CDR3 is TGTGCCACCTACCCTCCCGGGACTAGCGGGCACAATGAGCAGTTCTTC.

This clone has a handful of counts. The chain carries TRBV2 and TRBJ2-1; D call uncertain. The V gene lost 3 bases and the J gene lost 9 bases, with 9 bases spanning the gap. From germline, CDR1 is SNHLY and CDR2 FYNNEI. The CDR3 has 12 residues. CDR3 region: CASSDELSEQFF. DNA for the CDR3: TGTGCCAGCAGTGATGAACTGAGTGAGCAGTTCTTC. The full variable domain, rest sourced from reference TRBV2 and TRBJ2-1, is EPEVTQTPSHQVTQMGQEVILRCVPISNHLYFYWYRQILGQKVEFLVSFYNNEISEKSEIFDDQFSVERPDGSNFTLKIRSTKLEDSAMYFCASSDELSEQFFGPGTRLTVL.

J is TRBJ1-2 and V is TRBV7-9; TRBD1 matches at 7 bases. Trimming cost V 0 bases and J 4 bases; bases outside gene matches: 8. Germline V gene data show CDR1 as SEHNR and CDR2 as FQNEAQ (reference sequence). The CDR3 has 16 residues. CDR3 residues: CASSLARGTDSYGYTF. CDR3 nucleotides: TGTGCCAGCAGCTTAGCGCGCGGGACAGACAGCTATGGCTACACCTTC.

The J gene is TRBJ1-1, the V gene TRBV28; 7 positions match TRBD1. Germline-derived CDR1 and CDR2 are MDHEN and SYDVKM. V was clipped by 2 bases and J by 10 bases; unmatched bases: 10. This CDR3 is 14 amino acids long. This chain's CDR3 is CASSLEGGGQRAFF. The CDR3, as DNA: TGTGCCAGCAGTTTAGAAGGGGGCGGGCAGAGAGCTTTCTTT.

This chain connects TRBV18 to TRBJ1-1, with D unclear. The CDR3 runs to 14 residues. CDR1 is KGHSH, CDR2 LQKENI, per germline. V lost 2 bases, J lost 3 bases, and 10 bases lay in between. CDR3 protein: CASSPNYGDTEAFF. The CDR3 bases are TGTGCCAGCTCACCAAATTACGGTGACACTGAAGCTTTCTTT.

V gene TRBV4-2 combines with J gene TRBJ2-3; TRBD2 matches 9 bases. Trimming took 0 bases from V and 1 from J; bases not matched to a gene: 5. There are 17 residues in the CDR3. In germline, CDR1 is LGHNA, CDR2 YNFKEQ. CDR3 DNA: TGTGCCAGCAGCCAAGATAGGCGGACTAGCGGCACAGATACGCAGTATTTT. Protein: CASSQDRRTSGTDTQYF.

J is TRBJ1-1 and V is TRBV11-2; D gene uncertain. This CDR3 spans 13 amino acids. From germline, CDR1 is SGHAT and CDR2 FQNNGV. V was pared by 0 bases and J by 6 bases, with 8 bases between. The CDR3 DNA is TGTGCCAGCAGCTTAGAAACGGGTGCTGAAGCTTTCTTT. Translating gives CASSLETGAEAFF.

This chain joins TRBV11-2 and TRBJ2-5; D ambiguous. The CDR3 is 17 residues long. Germline CDR1 SGHAT, CDR2 FQNNGV. Deletions cut 3 bases from V and 1 base from J, with 18 bases between. CDR3 loop: CASSLRFRSASQETQYF. In DNA, the CDR3 is TGTGCCAGCAGCTTGAGGTTTCGTTCAGCATCCCAAGAGACCCAGTACTTC. Variable domain in full (rest from reference TRBV11-2 and TRBJ2-5): EAGVAQSPRYKIIEKRQSVAFWCNPISGHATLYWYQQILGQGPKLLIQFQNNGVVDDSQLPKDRFSAERLKGVDSTLKIQPAKLEDSAVYLCASSLRFRSASQETQYFGPGTRLLVL.

This rearrangement joins TRBV5-1 to TRBJ1-1, with a tentative D call TRBD1 (6 bases). The CDR3 consists of 15 residues. CDR1 and CDR2 from the germline V gene are SGHRS and YFSETQ. Trimming removed 2 bases from V and 1 base from J, with 12 bases in between. DNA for the CDR3: TGCGCCAGCAGCTTTAAAGGGGGACAGAACACTGAAGCTTTCTTT. Encoded protein: CASSFKGGQNTEAFF.

The V call is TRBV5-1, the J call TRBJ2-1; D not resolved. Between the trimmed V and J ends, which lost 0 bases and 10 bases, there was a span of 8 bases. The germline V gene encodes CDR1 SGHRS and CDR2 YFSETQ. CDR3 length: 12 residues. This CDR3 is CASSLDLAEQFF. Here the CDR3 DNA reads TGCGCCAGCAGCTTGGATTTGGCCGAGCAGTTCTTC.

The chain employs TRBV7-8 and TRBJ1-1; a possible D gene is TRBD1 (5 bases). Germline CDR1 reads SGHVS; CDR2 reads FQNEAQ. The CDR3 has 14 amino acids. V lost 4 bases and J lost 3, with 12 bases in between. The CDR3 loop reads CASSSRGGYTEAFF. The CDR3 DNA reads TGTGCCAGCAGCTCTCGGGGGGGGTACACTGAAGCTTTCTTT.

The chain has TRBV7-9 and TRBJ1-2, with TRBD1 matching 8 bases. This CDR3 spans 14 amino acids. Germline CDR1 SEHNR, CDR2 FQNEAQ (reference sequence). V gave up 2 bases and J gave up 5 bases; unmatched junction bases: 4. CDR3 sequence reads: CASSLSDRGYGYTF. CDR3 nucleotides: TGTGCCAGCAGCTTAAGCGACAGGGGTTATGGCTACACCTTC.

This chain connects TRBV6-4 to TRBJ1-6, with D tentatively TRBD1 (5 bases). Trimming stripped 8 bases from V and 0 bases from J, with 17 bases between. This CDR3 is 17 amino acids long. CDR1 and CDR2 (germline): MRHNA, SNTAGT. The CDR3 region is CASPPVGQSSYNSPLHF. The DNA of the CDR3 is TGTGCCAGCCCCCCCGTGGGGCAGAGCTCCTATAATTCACCCCTCCACTTT.